This passage covers 27 T cell receptor beta chains from one sample sequenced in a study of monozygotic twins with inflammatory bowel disease. Using the 5' RACE reads, TCRdb records one entry per CDR3 protein without DNA. The sample is made up of approximately 390,000 distinct CDR3 sequences, and the top ten hold about 2.3% of it. The sample comprised blood. These receptor sequences come from a human donor with ulcerative colitis or Crohn's disease, or a healthy co-twin of an affected twin (not recorded which).

The CDR3 sequence is CASSPVQGLGTEAFF. V gene TRBV5-1 combines with J gene TRBJ1-1; no DNA is available, so the TRBD1 call from TCRdb remains unchecked. The germline gives CDR1 SGHRS, CDR2 YFSETQ. The length of the CDR3 is 15 residues.

The V call is TRBV6-5, the J call TRBJ2-5. The germline V gene has CDR1 MNHEY and CDR2 SVGAGI. The CDR3 is 13 amino acids. Here the CDR3 reads CASSYSTTETQYF.

The genes are TRBV11-2 and TRBJ2-3; TCRdb selects TRBD1, and the lack of DNA leaves this call unchecked. The CDR3 contains 16 residues. Germline CDR1 is SGHAT and CDR2 is FQNNGV. CDR3: CASSLAGGSLTDTQYF.

The genes are TRBV5-1 and TRBJ2-2; no DNA is available, so the TRBD1 call from TCRdb remains unchecked. The CDR3 covers 17 residues. CDR1 SGHRS and CDR2 YFSETQ come from the germline V gene. The CDR3 is CASSPPLGRGGTGELFF.

CDR3 sequence reads: CASSSWTGAYGYTF. This chain joins TRBV5-4 and TRBJ1-2; as DNA is missing, the TRBD1 call by TCRdb cannot be tested. The CDR3 totals 14 residues. CDR1 is SGHNT and CDR2 is YYREEE in the germline V gene (reference sequence).

The chain joins TRBV4-1 to TRBJ2-1; checking the TCRdb D call of TRBD2 is not possible without DNA. Germline V CDR1 and CDR2: MGHRA, YSYEKL. This CDR3 has 15 amino acids. The CDR3 region is CASRFIAGVSGEQFF.

The V gene is TRBV7-2, the J gene TRBJ2-3; the D call of TRBD1 rests on TCRdb alone, since no DNA is present to check it. The CDR3 is 17 amino acids. Germline V lookup: CDR1 SGHTA, CDR2 FQGNSA. This CDR3 is CASSLKGGTGARDTQYF.

V and J are TRBV4-1 and TRBJ2-3; TCRdb's D gene call, TRBD2, goes unchecked for lack of DNA. This CDR3 comprises 17 residues. CDR1 MGHRA and CDR2 YSYEKL come from the germline V gene. The CDR3: CASSQEPSGGPTDTQYF.

The V and J genes are TRBV19 and TRBJ2-7; the TRBD1 assignment by TCRdb is unverifiable without DNA. This CDR3 comprises 14 residues. Germline CDR1 LNHDA, CDR2 SQIVND (reference sequence). The CDR3 region is CASRSRDRTYEQYF.

This chain links TRBV18 with TRBJ1-1. Per germline, CDR1 KGHSH and CDR2 LQKENI. The length of the CDR3 is 13 residues. The chain's CDR3 is CASSPLVTKEAFF.

The rearrangement joins TRBV5-6 to TRBJ2-7. The germline gives CDR1 SGHDT, CDR2 YYEEEE. The CDR3 covers 14 residues. The CDR3 reads CASSLVASSYEQYF.

V is TRBV11-2 and J is TRBJ1-6; absent DNA, TCRdb's TRBD1 call cannot be checked. Germline CDR1 and CDR2: SGHAT and FQNNGV. The CDR3 totals 15 residues. CDR3: CASSLDGTGVSPLHF. Using reference TRBV11-2 and TRBJ1-6 for the parts outside the CDR3, the full variable domain is EAGVAQSPRYKIIEKRQSVAFWCNPISGHATLYWYQQILGQGPKLLIQFQNNGVVDDSQLPKDRFSAERLKGVDSTLKIQPAKLEDSAVYLCASSLDGTGVSPLHFGNGTRLTVT.

The J gene is TRBJ1-4, the V gene TRBV4-3; the TRBD1 assignment by TCRdb is unverifiable without DNA. CDR1 is LGHNA, CDR2 YSLEER, per germline. CDR3 length: 18 residues. CDR3 amino acids: CASSQGVGGRRANEKLFF.

The chain uses TRBV12-3 or TRBV12-4 and TRBJ2-5; absent DNA, TCRdb's TRBD2 call cannot be checked. There are 15 residues in the CDR3. The CDR3 spells CASSPLAGDQETQYF.

The V call is TRBV9, the J call TRBJ2-1; without DNA, the TCRdb call of TRBD2 cannot be checked. The germline CDR1 and CDR2 sequences are SGDLS and YYNGEE. This CDR3 is built from 16 residues. CDR3 protein: CASSPQLGVVVNEQFF. Full variable domain (missing parts from reference TRBV9 and TRBJ2-1): DSGVTQTPKHLITATGQRVTLRCSPRSGDLSVYWYQQSLDQGLQFLIQYYNGEERAKGNILERFSAQQFPDLHSELNLSSLELGDSALYFCASSPQLGVVVNEQFFGPGTRLTVL.

This rearrangement joins TRBV4-1 to TRBJ2-1. The germline V gene has CDR1 MGHRA and CDR2 YSYEKL. This CDR3 has 13 residues. The CDR3 sequence is CASSPGTSNEQFF.

The gene calls are TRBV3-1 and TRBJ1-2; lacking DNA, the TRBD1 call made by TCRdb goes unchecked. Germline V CDR1 and CDR2: LGHDT, YNNKEL (reference sequence). This CDR3 spans 13 amino acids. The CDR3 is CASSGQGDDGYTF.

The chain uses TRBV10-3 and TRBJ2-3; TCRdb gives TRBD1 as the D gene, but with no DNA this cannot be confirmed. The CDR3 is made up of 13 amino acids. CDR1 ENHRY and CDR2 SYGVKD come from the germline V gene. This CDR3 reads CAISEGAIDTQYF.

The chain couples TRBV24-1 to TRBJ1-5. This CDR3 region has 13 residues. Germline values: CDR1 KGHDR, CDR2 SFDVKD. CDR3 region: CATSDHSNQPQHF.

The chain joins TRBV7-2 to TRBJ2-7. The CDR3 has 15 amino acids. From germline, CDR1 is SGHTA and CDR2 FQGNSA. The CDR3 protein is CASSLARGDPYEQYF.

This chain connects TRBV12-3 or TRBV12-4 to TRBJ2-2; TCRdb lists TRBD1, though no DNA is available to test this call. CDR3 length: 16 amino acids. This CDR3 reads CAQPGGAAINTGELFF.

The rearrangement uses TRBV20-1 and TRBJ1-1; TCRdb gives TRBD1 as the D gene, but with no DNA this cannot be confirmed. Germline V gene sequence: CDR1 DFQATT, CDR2 SNEGSKA (reference sequence). CDR3 length: 14 residues. The CDR3 reads CSAKDRAQNTEAFF.

The chain carries TRBV15 and TRBJ1-3. The germline V gene has CDR1 LNHNV and CDR2 YYDKDF (reference sequence). The CDR3 runs to 14 residues. The CDR3 sequence: CATASGGSGNTIYF.

V is TRBV11-2 and J is TRBJ2-7; TCRdb picks TRBD2, but there is no DNA to check that call. CDR1 is SGHAT and CDR2 is FQNNGV in the germline V gene. The CDR3 is made up of 15 amino acids. The CDR3 region is CASSFGRGVSYEQYF. The entire variable domain, with the rest obtained from reference TRBV11-2 and TRBJ2-7, is as follows: EAGVAQSPRYKIIEKRQSVAFWCNPISGHATLYWYQQILGQGPKLLIQFQNNGVVDDSQLPKDRFSAERLKGVDSTLKIQPAKLEDSAVYLCASSFGRGVSYEQYFGPGTRLTVT.

V usage is TRBV6-2 or TRBV6-3 and J usage is TRBJ2-5; the TRBD2 assignment by TCRdb is unverifiable without DNA. There are 15 residues in the CDR3. Germline V gene data show CDR1 as MNHEY and CDR2 as SVGEGT. The CDR3 is CATASIESRDETQYF.

V gene TRBV10-3 combines with J gene TRBJ2-7; TCRdb names TRBD1, which stays unverified in the absence of DNA. The germline gives CDR1 ENHRY, CDR2 SYGVKD. This CDR3 contains 12 residues. The CDR3 spells CAISGDRHEQYF.

The chain couples TRBV6-5 to TRBJ2-1; the TCRdb D gene call, TRBD1, has no DNA to confirm it. Germline V lookup: CDR1 MNHEY, CDR2 SVGAGI. The CDR3 sequence is 17 residues long. CDR3 sequence: CASSYRPGQGFFYEQFF.